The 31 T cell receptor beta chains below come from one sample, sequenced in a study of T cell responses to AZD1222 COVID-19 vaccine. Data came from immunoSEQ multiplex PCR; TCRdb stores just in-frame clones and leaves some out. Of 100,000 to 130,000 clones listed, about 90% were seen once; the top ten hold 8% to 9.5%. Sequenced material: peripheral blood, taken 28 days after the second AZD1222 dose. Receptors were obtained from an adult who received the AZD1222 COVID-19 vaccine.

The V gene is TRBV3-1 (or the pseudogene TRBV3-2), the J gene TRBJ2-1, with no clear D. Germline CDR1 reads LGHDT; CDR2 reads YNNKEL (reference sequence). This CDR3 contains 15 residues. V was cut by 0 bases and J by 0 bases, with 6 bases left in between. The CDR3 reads CASSQDTVSYNEQFF. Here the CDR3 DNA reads TGTGCCAGCAGCCAAGATACAGTCTCCTACAATGAGCAGTTCTTC.

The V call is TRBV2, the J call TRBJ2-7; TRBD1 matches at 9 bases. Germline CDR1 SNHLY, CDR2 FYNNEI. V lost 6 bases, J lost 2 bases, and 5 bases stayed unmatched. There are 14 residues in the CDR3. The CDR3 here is CASRRTGGTYEQYF. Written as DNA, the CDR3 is TGTGCCAGCAGGAGAACAGGGGGCACCTACGAGCAGTACTTC.

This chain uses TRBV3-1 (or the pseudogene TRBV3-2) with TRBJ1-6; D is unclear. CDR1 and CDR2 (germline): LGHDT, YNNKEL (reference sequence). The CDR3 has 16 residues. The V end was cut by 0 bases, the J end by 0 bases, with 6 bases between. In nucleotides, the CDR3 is TGTGCCAGCAGCCAAGATATGATCTCCTATAATTCACCCCTCCACTTT. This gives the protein CASSQDMISYNSPLHF.

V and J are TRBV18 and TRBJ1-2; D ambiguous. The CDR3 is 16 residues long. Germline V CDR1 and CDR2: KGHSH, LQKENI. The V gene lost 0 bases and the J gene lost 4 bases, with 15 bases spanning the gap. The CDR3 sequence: CASSPPVDYSTYGYTF. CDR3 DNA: TGTGCCAGCTCACCACCGGTTGATTATTCTACCTATGGCTACACCTTC. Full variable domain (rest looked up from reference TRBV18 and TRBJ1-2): NAGVMQNPRHLVRRRGQEARLRCSPMKGHSHVYWYRQLPEEGLKFMVYLQKENIIDESGMPKERFSAEFPKEGPSILRIQQVVRGDSAAYFCASSPPVDYSTYGYTFGSGTRLTVV.

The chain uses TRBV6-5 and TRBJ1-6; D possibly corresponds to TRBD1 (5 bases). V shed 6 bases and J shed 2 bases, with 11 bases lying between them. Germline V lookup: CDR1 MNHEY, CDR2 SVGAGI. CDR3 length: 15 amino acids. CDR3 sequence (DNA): TGTGCCAGCAGCCTTCAGGGTACCTATAATTCACCCCTCCACTTT. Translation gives CASSLQGTYNSPLHF.

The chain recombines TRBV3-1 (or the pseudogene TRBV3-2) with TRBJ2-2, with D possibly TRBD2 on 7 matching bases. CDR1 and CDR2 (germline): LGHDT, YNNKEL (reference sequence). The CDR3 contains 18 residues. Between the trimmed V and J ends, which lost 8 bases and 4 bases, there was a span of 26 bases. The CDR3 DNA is TGTGCCAGCCAGAGGCCAGCGGGACACCCAGTGGGCACCGGGGAGCTGTTTTTT. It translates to CASQRPAGHPVGTGELFF.

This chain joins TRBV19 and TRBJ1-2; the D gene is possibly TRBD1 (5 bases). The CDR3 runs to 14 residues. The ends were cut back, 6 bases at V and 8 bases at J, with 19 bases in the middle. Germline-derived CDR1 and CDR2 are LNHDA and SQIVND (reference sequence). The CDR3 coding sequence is TGTGCCAGTAGAGGTTTGGGGGGTTCTATCGGCTACACCTTC. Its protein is CASRGLGGSIGYTF.

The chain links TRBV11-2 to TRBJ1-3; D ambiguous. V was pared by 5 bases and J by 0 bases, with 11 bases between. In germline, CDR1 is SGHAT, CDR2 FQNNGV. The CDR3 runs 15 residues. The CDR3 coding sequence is TGTGCCAGCAGCCCTGGACTGACCTCTGGAAACACCATATATTTT. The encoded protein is CASSPGLTSGNTIYF.

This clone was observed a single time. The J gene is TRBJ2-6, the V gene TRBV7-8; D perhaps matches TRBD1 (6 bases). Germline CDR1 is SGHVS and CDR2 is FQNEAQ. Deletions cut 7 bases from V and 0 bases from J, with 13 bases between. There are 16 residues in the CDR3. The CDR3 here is CASTRGPSSGANVLTF. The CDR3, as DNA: TGTGCCAGCACCAGGGGTCCGAGCTCTGGGGCCAACGTCCTGACTTTC.

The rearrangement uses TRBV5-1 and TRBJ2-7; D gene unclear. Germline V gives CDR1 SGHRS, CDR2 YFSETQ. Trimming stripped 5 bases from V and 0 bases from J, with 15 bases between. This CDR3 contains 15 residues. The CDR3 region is CASRIGPLSSYEQYF. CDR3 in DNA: TGCGCCAGCAGAATAGGACCACTAAGCTCCTACGAGCAGTACTTC.

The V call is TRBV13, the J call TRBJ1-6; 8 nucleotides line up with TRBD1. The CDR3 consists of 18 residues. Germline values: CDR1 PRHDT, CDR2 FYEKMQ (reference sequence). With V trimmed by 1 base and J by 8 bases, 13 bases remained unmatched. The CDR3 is CASSLAPKARQGYSPLHF. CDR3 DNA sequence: TGTGCCAGCAGCTTAGCCCCTAAGGCTCGACAGGGGTATTCACCCCTCCACTTT.

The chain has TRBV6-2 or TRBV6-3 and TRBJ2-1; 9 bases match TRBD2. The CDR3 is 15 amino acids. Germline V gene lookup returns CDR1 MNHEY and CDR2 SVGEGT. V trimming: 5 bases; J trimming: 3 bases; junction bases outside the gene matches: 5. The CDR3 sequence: CASSSSTSGYNEQFF. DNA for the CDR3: TGTGCCAGCAGTAGTTCGACTAGCGGCTACAATGAGCAGTTCTTC.

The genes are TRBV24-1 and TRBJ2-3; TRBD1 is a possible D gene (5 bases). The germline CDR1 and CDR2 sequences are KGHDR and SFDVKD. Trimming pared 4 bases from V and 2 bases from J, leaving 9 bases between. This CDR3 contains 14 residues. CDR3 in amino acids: CATSDPGITDTQYF. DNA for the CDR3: TGTGCCACCAGTGACCCAGGGATCACAGATACGCAGTATTTT.

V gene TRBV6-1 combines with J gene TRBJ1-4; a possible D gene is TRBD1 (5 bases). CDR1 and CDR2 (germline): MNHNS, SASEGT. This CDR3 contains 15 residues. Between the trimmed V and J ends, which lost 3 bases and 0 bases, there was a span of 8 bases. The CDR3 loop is CASSDRDATNEKLFF. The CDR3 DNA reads TGTGCCAGCAGTGACAGGGACGCAACTAATGAAAAACTGTTTTTT.

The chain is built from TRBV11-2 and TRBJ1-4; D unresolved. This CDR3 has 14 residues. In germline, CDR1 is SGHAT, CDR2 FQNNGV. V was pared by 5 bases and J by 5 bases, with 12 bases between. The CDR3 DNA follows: TGTGCCAGCAGCCCGACACCAAAAAATGAAAAACTGTTTTTT. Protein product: CASSPTPKNEKLFF. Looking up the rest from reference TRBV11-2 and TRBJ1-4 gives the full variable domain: EAGVAQSPRYKIIEKRQSVAFWCNPISGHATLYWYQQILGQGPKLLIQFQNNGVVDDSQLPKDRFSAERLKGVDSTLKIQPAKLEDSAVYLCASSPTPKNEKLFFGSGTQLSVL.

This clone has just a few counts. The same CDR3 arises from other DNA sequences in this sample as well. The CDR3 protein is CASSDRGNQPQHF. DNA of the CDR3: TGTGCCAGCAGTGACAGAGGAAATCAGCCCCAGCATTTT. The V gene is TRBV6-1, the J gene TRBJ1-5, with no clear D. The V end lost 3 bases, the J end lost 4 bases, and 7 bases lay between the germline ends. Germline values: CDR1 MNHNS, CDR2 SASEGT. The CDR3 totals 13 residues.

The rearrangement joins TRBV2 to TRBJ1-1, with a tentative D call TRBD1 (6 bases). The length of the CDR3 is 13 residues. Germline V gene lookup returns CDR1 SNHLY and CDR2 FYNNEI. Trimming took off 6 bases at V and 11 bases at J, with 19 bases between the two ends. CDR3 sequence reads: CASRPGQINGAFF. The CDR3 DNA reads TGTGCCAGCAGACCAGGACAGATCAATGGGGCTTTCTTT.

The CDR3 loop is CASSEGRGGINQPQHF. DNA for the CDR3: TGTGCCAGCAGTGAGGGCAGGGGTGGGATCAATCAGCCCCAGCATTTT. This rearrangement joins TRBV2 to TRBJ1-5; D may be TRBD1 (6 bases). The CDR3 is made up of 16 amino acids. Trimming left V 3 bases short and J 3 bases short, with 15 bases between. Germline loops: CDR1 SNHLY, CDR2 FYNNEI.

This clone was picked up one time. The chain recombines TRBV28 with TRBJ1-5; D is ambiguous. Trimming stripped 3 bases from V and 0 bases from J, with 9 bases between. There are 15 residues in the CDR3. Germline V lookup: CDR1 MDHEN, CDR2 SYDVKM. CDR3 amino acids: CASSFVGNSNQPQHF. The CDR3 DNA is TGTGCCAGCAGTTTTGTGGGGAATAGCAATCAGCCCCAGCATTTT. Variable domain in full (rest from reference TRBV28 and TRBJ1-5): DVKVTQSSRYLVKRTGEKVFLECVQDMDHENMFWYRQDPGLGLRLIYFSYDVKMKEKGDIPEGYSVSREKKERFSLILESASTNQTSMYLCASSFVGNSNQPQHFGDGTRLSIL.

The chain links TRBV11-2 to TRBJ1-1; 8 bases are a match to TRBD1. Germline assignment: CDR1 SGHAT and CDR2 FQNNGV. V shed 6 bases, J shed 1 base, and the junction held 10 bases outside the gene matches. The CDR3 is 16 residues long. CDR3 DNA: TGTGCCAGCAGTATCAGGACAGGGTTTCGGAACACTGAAGCTTTCTTT. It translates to CASSIRTGFRNTEAFF.

The CDR3 spells CASSLLASGLYNEQFF. The CDR3 nucleotides read TGTGCCAGCAGCTTGTTAGCTAGTGGACTATACAATGAGCAGTTCTTC. V is TRBV5-6 and J is TRBJ2-1; tentatively, D is TRBD2 (6 bases). Per the germline V gene, CDR1 is SGHDT and CDR2 is YYEEEE. Trimming took off 1 base at V and 4 bases at J, with 15 bases between the two ends. The CDR3 covers 16 residues. Combining the CDR3 with reference TRBV5-6 and TRBJ2-1 gives the whole variable domain DAGVTQSPTHLIKTRGQQVTLRCSPKSGHDTVSWYQQALGQGPQFIFQYYEEEERQRGNFPDRFSGHQFPNYSSELNVNALLLGDSALYLCASSLLASGLYNEQFFGPGTRLTVL.

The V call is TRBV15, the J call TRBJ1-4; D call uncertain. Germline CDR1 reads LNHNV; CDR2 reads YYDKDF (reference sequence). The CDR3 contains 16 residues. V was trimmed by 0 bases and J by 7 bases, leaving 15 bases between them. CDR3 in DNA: TGTGCCACCAGCAGAGATCGGAGCGCCCTAGGTGAAAAACTGTTTTTT. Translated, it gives CATSRDRSALGEKLFF.

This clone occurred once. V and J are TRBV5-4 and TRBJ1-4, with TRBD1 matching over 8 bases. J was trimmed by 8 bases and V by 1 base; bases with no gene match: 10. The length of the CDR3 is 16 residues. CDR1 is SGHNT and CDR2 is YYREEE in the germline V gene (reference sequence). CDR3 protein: CASSLRGGQVGEKLFF. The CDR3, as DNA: TGTGCCAGCAGCTTGAGGGGGGGACAGGTGGGCGAAAAACTGTTTTTT.

The CDR3 region has the DNA TGTGCCAGCAGCTTCCCGGGCTCAGGCAATGAGCAGTTCTTC. It encodes CASSFPGSGNEQFF. The chain employs TRBV7-3 and TRBJ2-1; no clear D gene. Per the germline V gene, CDR1 is SGHTA and CDR2 is FQGTGA. CDR3 length equals 14 residues. Trimming removed 3 bases at V and 6 bases at J, with 12 bases between.

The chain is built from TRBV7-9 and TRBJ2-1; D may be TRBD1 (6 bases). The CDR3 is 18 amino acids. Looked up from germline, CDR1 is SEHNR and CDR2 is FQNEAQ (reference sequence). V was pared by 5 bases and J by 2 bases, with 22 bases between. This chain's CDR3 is CASSRWGTTNYTYNEQFF. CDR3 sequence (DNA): TGTGCCAGCAGCCGGTGGGGGACAACGAATTATACCTACAATGAGCAGTTCTTC. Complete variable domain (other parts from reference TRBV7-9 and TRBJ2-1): DTGVSQNPRHKITKRGQNVTFRCDPISEHNRLYWYRQTLGQGPEFLTYFQNEAQLEKSRLLSDRFSAERPKGSFSTLEIQRTEQGDSAMYLCASSRWGTTNYTYNEQFFGPGTRLTVL.

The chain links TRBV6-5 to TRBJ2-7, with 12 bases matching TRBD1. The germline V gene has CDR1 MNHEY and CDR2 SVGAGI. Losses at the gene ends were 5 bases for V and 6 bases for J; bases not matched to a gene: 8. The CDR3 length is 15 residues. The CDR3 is CASSRTGTGGFEQYF. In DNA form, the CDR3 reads TGTGCCAGCAGTCGAACCGGGACAGGGGGCTTCGAGCAGTACTTC.

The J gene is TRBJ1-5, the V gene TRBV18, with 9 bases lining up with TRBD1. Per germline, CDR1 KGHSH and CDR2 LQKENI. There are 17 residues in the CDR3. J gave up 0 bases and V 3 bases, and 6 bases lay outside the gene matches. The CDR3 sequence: CASSPGTGRGSNQPQHF. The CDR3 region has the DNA TGTGCCAGCTCACCCGGGACAGGGAGAGGTAGCAATCAGCCCCAGCATTTT.

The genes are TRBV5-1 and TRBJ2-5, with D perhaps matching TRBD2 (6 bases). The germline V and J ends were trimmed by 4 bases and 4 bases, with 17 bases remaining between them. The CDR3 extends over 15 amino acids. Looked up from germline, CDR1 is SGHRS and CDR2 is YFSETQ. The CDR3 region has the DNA TGCGCCAGCAGCCCCCTAGCGAGGGGTGGAGAGACCCAGTACTTC. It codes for CASSPLARGGETQYF.

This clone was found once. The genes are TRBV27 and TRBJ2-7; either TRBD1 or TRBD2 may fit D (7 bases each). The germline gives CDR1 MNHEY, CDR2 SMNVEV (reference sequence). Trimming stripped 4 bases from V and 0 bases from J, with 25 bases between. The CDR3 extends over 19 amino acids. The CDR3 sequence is CASSSRGGGNGKGSYEQYF. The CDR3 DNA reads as TGTGCCAGCAGTTCCCGGGGAGGGGGCAACGGCAAGGGCTCCTACGAGCAGTACTTC.

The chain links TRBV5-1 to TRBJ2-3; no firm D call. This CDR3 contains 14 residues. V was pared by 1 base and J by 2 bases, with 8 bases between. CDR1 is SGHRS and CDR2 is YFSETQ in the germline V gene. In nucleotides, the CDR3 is TGCGCCAGCAGCTTGCGCCAGTTCACAGATACGCAGTATTTT. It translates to CASSLRQFTDTQYF. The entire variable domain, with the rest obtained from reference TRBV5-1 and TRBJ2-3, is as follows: KAGVTQTPRYLIKTRGQQVTLSCSPISGHRSVSWYQQTPGQGLQFLFEYFSETQRNKGNFPGRFSGRQFSNSRSEMNVSTLELGDSALYLCASSLRQFTDTQYFGPGTRLTVL.

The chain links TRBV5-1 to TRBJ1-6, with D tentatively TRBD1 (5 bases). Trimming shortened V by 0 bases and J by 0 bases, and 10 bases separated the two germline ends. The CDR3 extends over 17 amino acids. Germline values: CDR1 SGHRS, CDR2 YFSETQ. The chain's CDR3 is CASSLAGGSSYNSPLHF. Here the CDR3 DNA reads TGCGCCAGCAGCTTGGCTGGGGGATCCTCCTATAATTCACCCCTCCACTTT. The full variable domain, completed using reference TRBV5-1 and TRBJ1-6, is KAGVTQTPRYLIKTRGQQVTLSCSPISGHRSVSWYQQTPGQGLQFLFEYFSETQRNKGNFPGRFSGRQFSNSRSEMNVSTLELGDSALYLCASSLAGGSSYNSPLHFGNGTRLTVT.